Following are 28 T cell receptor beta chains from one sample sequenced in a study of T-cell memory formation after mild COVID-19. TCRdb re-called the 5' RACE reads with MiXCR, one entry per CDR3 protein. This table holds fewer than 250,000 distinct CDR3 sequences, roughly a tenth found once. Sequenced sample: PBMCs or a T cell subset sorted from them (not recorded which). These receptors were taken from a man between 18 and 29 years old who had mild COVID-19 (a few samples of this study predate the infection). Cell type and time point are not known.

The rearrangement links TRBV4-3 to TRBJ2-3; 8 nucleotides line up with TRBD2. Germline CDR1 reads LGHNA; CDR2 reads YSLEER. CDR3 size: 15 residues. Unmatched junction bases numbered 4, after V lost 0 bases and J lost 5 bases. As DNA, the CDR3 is TGCGCCAGCAGCCAAGATATCCGGGGGGGAGATACGCAGTATTTT. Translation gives CASSQDIRGGDTQYF.

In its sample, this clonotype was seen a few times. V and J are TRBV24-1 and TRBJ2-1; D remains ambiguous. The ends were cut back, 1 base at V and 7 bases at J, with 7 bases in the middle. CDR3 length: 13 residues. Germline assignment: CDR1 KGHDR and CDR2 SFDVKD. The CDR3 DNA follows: TGTGCCACCAGTGATTTCAAGGGTAATGAGCAGTTCTTC. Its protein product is CATSDFKGNEQFF.

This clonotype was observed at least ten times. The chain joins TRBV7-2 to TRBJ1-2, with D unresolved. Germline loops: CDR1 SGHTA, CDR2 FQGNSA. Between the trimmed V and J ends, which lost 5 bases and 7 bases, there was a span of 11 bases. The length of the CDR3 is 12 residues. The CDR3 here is CASSRAGGGYTF. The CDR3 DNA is TGTGCCAGCAGCAGGGCCGGCGGTGGCTACACCTTC.

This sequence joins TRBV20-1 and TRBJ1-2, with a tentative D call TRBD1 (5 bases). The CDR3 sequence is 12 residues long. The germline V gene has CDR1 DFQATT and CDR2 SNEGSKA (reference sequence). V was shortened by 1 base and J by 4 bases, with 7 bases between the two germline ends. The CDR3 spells CSARVGTYGYTF. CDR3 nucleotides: TGCAGTGCTAGAGTGGGGACCTATGGCTACACCTTC.

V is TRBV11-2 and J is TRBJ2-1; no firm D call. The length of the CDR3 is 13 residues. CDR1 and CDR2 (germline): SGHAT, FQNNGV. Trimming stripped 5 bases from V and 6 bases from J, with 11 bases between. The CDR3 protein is CASSLSSSNEQFF. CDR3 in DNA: TGTGCCAGCAGCCTCTCTAGTTCCAATGAGCAGTTCTTC.

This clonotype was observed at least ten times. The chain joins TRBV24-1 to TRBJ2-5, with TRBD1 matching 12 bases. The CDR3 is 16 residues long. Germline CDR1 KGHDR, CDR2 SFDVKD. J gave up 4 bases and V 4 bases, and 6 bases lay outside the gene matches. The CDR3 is CATSEHPGQGAETQYF. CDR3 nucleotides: TGTGCCACCAGTGAACACCCGGGACAGGGGGCAGAGACCCAGTACTTC.

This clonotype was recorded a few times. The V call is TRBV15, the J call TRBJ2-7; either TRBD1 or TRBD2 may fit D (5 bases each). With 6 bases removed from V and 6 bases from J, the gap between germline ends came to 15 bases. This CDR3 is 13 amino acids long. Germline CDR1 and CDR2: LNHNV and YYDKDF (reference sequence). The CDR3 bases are TGTGCCACCAGTCGGGACGGTGGGGGCGAGCAGTACGTC. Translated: CATSRDGGGEQYV.

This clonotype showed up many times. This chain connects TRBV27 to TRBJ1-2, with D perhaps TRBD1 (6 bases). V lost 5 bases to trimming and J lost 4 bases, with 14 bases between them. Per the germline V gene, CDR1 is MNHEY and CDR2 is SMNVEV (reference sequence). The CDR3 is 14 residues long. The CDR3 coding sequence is TGTGCCAGCAGTCCACAGGGCTCGGGCTATGGCTACACCTTC. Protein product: CASSPQGSGYGYTF.

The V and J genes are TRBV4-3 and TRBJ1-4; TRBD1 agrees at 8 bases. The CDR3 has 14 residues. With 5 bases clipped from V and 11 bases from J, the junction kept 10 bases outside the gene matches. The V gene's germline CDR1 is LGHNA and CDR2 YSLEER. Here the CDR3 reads CASSKGQGNDKLFF. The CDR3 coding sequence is TGCGCCAGCAGCAAAGGACAGGGTAACGATAAACTGTTTTTT.

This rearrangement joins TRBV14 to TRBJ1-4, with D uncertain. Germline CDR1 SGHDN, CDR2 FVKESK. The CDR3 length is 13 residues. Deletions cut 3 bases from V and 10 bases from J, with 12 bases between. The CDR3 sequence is CASSQGSGGKLFF. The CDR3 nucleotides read TGTGCCAGCAGCCAGGGATCTGGTGGAAAACTGTTTTTT.

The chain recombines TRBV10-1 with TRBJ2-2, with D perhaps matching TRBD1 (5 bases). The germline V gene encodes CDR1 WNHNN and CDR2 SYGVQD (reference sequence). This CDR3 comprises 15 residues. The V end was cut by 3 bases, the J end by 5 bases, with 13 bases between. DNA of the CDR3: TGCGCCAGCAGTGACGGCAGGGTAGGGACCGGGGAGCTGTTTTTT. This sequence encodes CASSDGRVGTGELFF.

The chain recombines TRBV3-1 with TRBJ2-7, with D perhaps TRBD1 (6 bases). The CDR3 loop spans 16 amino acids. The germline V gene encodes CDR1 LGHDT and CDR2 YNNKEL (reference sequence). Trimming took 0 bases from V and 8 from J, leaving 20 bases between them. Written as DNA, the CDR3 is TGTGCCAGCAGCCAAGATGGGGGACATGCGCCTGATAAGCAGTACTTC. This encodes CASSQDGGHAPDKQYF.

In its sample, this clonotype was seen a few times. CDR3 amino acids: CASSLEPGTSTDTQYF. Here the CDR3 DNA reads TGTGCCAGCAGCTTGGAGCCAGGGACCAGCACAGATACGCAGTATTTT. The V and J genes are TRBV5-4 and TRBJ2-3; D could derive from TRBD1 or TRBD2 (5 bases each). The CDR3 consists of 16 residues. From germline, CDR1 is SGHNT and CDR2 YYREEE (reference sequence). V was clipped by 0 bases and J by 0 bases, with 11 bases between them.

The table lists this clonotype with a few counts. CDR3 in amino acids: CASSARDRGQTEAFF. Written as DNA, the CDR3 is TGTGCCAGCAGCGCCCGGGACAGGGGGCAAACTGAAGCTTTCTTT. The chain employs TRBV9 and TRBJ1-1; 12 bases are a match to TRBD1. CDR1 and CDR2 (germline): SGDLS, YYNGEE. V lost 3 bases to trimming and J lost 5 bases; unmatched junction nucleotides: 5. The CDR3 has 15 residues.

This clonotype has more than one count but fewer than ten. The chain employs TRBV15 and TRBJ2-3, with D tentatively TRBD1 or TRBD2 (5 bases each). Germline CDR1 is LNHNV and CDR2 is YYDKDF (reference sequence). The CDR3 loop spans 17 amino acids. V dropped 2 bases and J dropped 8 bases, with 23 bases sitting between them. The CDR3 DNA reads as TGTGCCACCAGCAGATTGGGATGGGGGTATGACGGAGGTACGCAGTATTTT. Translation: CATSRLGWGYDGGTQYF.

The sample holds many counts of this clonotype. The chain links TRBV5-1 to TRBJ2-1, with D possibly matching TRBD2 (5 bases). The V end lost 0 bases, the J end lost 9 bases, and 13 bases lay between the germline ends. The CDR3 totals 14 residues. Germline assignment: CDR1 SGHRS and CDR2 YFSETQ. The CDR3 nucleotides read TGCGCCAGCAGCTTGGATCCCGGGGTCGGTGAGCAGTTCTTC. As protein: CASSLDPGVGEQFF.

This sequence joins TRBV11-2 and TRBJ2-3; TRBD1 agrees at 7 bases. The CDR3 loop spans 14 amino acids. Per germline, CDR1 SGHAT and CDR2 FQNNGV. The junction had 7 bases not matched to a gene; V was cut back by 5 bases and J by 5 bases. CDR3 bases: TGTGCCAGCAGCCTCGACAGGGAACTAGATACGCAGTATTTT. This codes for CASSLDRELDTQYF.

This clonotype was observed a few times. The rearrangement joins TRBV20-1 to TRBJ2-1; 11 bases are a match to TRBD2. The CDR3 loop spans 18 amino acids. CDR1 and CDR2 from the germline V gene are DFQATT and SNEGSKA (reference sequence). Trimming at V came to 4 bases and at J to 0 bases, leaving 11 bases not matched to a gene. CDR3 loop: CSATLTSGGASSYNEQFF. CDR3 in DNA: TGCAGTGCTACCCTTACTAGCGGGGGCGCGAGCTCCTACAATGAGCAGTTCTTC.

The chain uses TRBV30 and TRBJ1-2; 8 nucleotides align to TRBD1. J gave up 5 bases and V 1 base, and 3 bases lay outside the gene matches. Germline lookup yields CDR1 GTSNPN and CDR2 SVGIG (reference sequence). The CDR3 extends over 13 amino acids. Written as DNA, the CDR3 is TGTGCCTGGAGTGGGACAGGGACTTATGGCTACACCTTC. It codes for CAWSGTGTYGYTF.

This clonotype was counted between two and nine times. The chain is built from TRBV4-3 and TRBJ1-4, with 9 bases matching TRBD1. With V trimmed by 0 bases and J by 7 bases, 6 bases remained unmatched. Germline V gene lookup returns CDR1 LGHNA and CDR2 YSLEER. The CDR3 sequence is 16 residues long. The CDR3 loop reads CASSQDTGGIGEKLFF. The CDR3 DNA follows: TGCGCCAGCAGCCAAGATACAGGGGGCATCGGTGAAAAACTGTTTTTT.

The chain's CDR3 is CAISAPGQPFEAFF. CDR3 DNA: TGTGCCATCAGTGCCCCGGGACAGCCCTTCGAAGCTTTCTTT. The chain joins TRBV10-3 to TRBJ1-1, with 7 bases fitting TRBD1. The CDR3 has 14 residues. The ends lost 4 bases at V and 8 bases at J; junction bases unmatched: 10. CDR1 ENHRY and CDR2 SYGVKD come from the germline V gene.

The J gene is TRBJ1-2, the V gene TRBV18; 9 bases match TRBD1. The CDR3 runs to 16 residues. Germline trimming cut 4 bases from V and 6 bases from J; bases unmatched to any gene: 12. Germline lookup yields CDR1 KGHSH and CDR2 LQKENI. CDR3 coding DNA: TGTGCCAGCTCACTCGGGACAGGGTCGTATATTCATGGCTACACCTTC. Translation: CASSLGTGSYIHGYTF.

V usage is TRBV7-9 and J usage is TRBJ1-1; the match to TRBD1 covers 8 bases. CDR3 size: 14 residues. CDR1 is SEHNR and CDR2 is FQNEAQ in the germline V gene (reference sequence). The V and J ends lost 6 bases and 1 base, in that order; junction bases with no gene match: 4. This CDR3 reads CASSRQGRNTEAFF. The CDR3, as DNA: TGTGCCAGCAGTCGACAGGGGCGGAACACTGAAGCTTTCTTT. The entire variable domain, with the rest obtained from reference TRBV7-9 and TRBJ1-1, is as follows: DTGVSQNPRHKITKRGQNVTFRCDPISEHNRLYWYRQTLGQGPEFLTYFQNEAQLEKSRLLSDRFSAERPKGSFSTLEIQRTEQGDSAMYLCASSRQGRNTEAFFGQGTRLTVV.

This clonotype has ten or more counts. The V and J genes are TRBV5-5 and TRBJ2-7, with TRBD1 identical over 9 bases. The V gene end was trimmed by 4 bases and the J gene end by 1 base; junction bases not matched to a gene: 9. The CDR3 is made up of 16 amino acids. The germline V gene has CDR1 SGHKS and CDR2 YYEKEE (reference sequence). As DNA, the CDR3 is TGTGCCAGCAGCGGAAAACCGGGACAGGGTTCCTACGAGCAGTACGTC. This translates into CASSGKPGQGSYEQYV.

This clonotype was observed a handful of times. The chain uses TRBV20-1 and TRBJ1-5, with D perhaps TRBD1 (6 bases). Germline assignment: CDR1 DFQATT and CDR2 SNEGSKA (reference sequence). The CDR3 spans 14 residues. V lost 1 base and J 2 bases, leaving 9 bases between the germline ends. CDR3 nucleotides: TGCAGTGCTAGAGGCGGGGGCCGCAATCAGCCCCAGCATTTT. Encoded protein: CSARGGGRNQPQHF.

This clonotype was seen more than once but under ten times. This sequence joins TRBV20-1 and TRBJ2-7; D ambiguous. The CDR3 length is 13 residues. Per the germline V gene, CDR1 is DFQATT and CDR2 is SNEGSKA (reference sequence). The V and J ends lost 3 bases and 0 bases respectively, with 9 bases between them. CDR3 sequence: CSARAITSYEQYV. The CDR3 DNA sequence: TGCAGTGCTAGGGCAATTACCTCCTACGAGCAGTACGTC.

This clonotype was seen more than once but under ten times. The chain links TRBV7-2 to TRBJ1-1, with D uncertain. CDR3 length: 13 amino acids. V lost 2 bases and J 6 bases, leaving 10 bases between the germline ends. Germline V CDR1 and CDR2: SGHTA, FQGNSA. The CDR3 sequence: CASSLPEAAEAFF. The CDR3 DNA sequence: TGTGCCAGCAGCTTACCGGAGGCGGCTGAAGCTTTCTTT. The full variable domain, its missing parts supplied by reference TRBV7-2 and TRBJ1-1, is GAGVSQSPSNKVTEKGKDVELRCDPISGHTALYWYRQSLGQGLEFLIYFQGNSAPDKSGLPSDRFSAERTGGSVSTLTIQRTQQEDSAVYLCASSLPEAAEAFFGQGTRLTVV.

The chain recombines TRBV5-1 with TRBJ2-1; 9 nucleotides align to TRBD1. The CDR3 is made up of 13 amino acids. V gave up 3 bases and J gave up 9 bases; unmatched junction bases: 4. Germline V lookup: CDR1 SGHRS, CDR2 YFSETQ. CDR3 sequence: CASSSTGGFEQFF. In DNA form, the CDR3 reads TGCGCCAGCAGCTCTACAGGGGGCTTTGAGCAGTTCTTC.